The 10 T cell receptor beta chains reported below all come from one sample, sequenced in a study of blood T cells in healthy people across ages. A second PCR, run for about 7 to 11 cycles, used a sample-barcoded 5' primer plus a J-beta primer mix. TCRdb reprocessed the 5' RACE reads via MiXCR and lists one record per CDR3 protein. The table records some 1.1 million distinct CDR3 sequences, 35% to 40% of them present only once. The specimen was blood. The origin of the receptors is a man aged 18 to 29 in good health.

This clonotype has more than one count but fewer than ten. The rearrangement uses TRBV20-1 and TRBJ1-2; TRBD1 might be the D (6 bases). V was clipped by 3 bases and J by 2 bases, with 13 bases between them. The germline CDR1 and CDR2 sequences are DFQATT and SNEGSKA (reference sequence). The CDR3 is 14 amino acids. CDR3: CSARVQGRNYGYTF. The CDR3, as DNA: TGCAGTGCTAGGGTACAGGGAAGGAACTATGGCTACACCTTC.

The chain combines TRBV20-1 with TRBJ2-1, with D tentatively TRBD1 (6 bases). The CDR3 runs 15 residues. V shed 4 bases and J shed 4 bases, with 17 bases lying between them. Germline V gene data show CDR1 as DFQATT and CDR2 as SNEGSKA (reference sequence). This chain's CDR3 is CSAKTTGPQYNEQFF. The CDR3 DNA follows: TGCAGTGCTAAGACGACAGGACCGCAATACAATGAGCAGTTCTTC.

V is TRBV9 and J is TRBJ1-4, with 9 bases fitting TRBD1. Unmatched junction bases numbered 8, after V lost 0 bases and J lost 8 bases. The CDR3 is 16 residues long. Looked up from germline, CDR1 is SGDLS and CDR2 is YYNGEE. The CDR3 sequence is CASSVAPGQGWEKLFF. The CDR3 DNA reads TGTGCCAGCAGCGTAGCACCGGGACAGGGTTGGGAAAAACTGTTTTTT.

The chain joins TRBV21-1 to TRBJ1-5. TRBV21-1 is described as a pseudogene. The CDR3 extends over 15 amino acids. The CDR3, as DNA: TGTGCCAGTAATCAAAGGGAGAATAGCAATCAGCCCCAGCATTTT. This gives the protein CASNQRENSNQPQHF.

This clonotype appeared a few times. J is TRBJ2-2 and V is TRBV20-1; 11 bases are a match to TRBD2. This CDR3 is 17 amino acids long. Germline V gene sequence: CDR1 DFQATT, CDR2 SNEGSKA (reference sequence). V lost 6 bases and J lost 3; bases outside the gene matches: 12. CDR3 in amino acids: CSANGASGGFYTGELFF. For the CDR3, the DNA is TGCAGTGCCAACGGGGCTAGCGGGGGGTTCTACACCGGGGAGCTGTTTTTT.

This clonotype was detected a few times. The V and J genes are TRBV29-1 and TRBJ1-5; D is perhaps TRBD1 (5 bases). Germline loops: CDR1 SQVTM, CDR2 ANQGSEA. CDR3 length equals 14 residues. V was cut by 6 bases and J by 1 base, with 13 bases left in between. DNA of the CDR3: TGCAGCGTCCAGGGCGACGACAGCAATCAGCCCCAGCATTTT. Translating gives CSVQGDDSNQPQHF. Together with reference TRBV29-1 and TRBJ1-5, the CDR3 gives the full variable domain: SAVISQKPSRDICQRGTSLTIQCQVDSQVTMMFWYRQQPGQSLTLIATANQGSEATYESGFVIDKFPISRPNLTFSTLTVSNMSPEDSSIYLCSVQGDDSNQPQHFGDGTRLSIL.

This rearrangement joins TRBV7-9 to TRBJ2-2, with D possibly matching TRBD1 (6 bases). CDR3 length: 16 residues. Per germline, CDR1 SEHNR and CDR2 FQNEAQ (reference sequence). Trimming removed 3 bases from V and 0 bases from J, with 11 bases in between. Written as DNA, the CDR3 is TGTGCCAGCAGCTTGGACAGACTATCGAACACCGGGGAGCTGTTTTTT. Its protein is CASSLDRLSNTGELFF.

This clonotype was found a few times. V and J are TRBV12-3 or TRBV12-4 and TRBJ1-5, with no clear D. V was pared by 6 bases and J by 3 bases, with 12 bases between. CDR3 length: 14 residues. CDR3 in DNA: TGTGCCAGCAGGATCGACACGAACAATCAGCCCCAGCATTTT. It is translated as CASRIDTNNQPQHF.

The chain links TRBV18 to TRBJ2-1; 8 bases fit TRBD2. The J call is doubtful: the DNA matches TRBJ2-7 better. The germline CDR1 and CDR2 sequences are KGHSH and LQKENI. CDR3 length equals 17 residues. Here the CDR3 DNA reads TGTGCCAGCTCACCACCGCAGACTAGCGAATCCTACAATGAGCAGTACTTC. Translation: CASSPPQTSESYNEQYF.

This clonotype was seen a few times. J is TRBJ1-1 and V is TRBV30; possible D gene TRBD1, 6 bases. This CDR3 has 12 residues. Germline CDR1 reads GTSNPN; CDR2 reads SVGIG (reference sequence). Trimming cost V 2 bases and J 9 bases, with 13 bases left between them. CDR3 DNA: TGTGCCTGGAGTCCCCCGGGGGCGCAAGCTTTCTTT. Protein: CAWSPPGAQAFF.